This T cell receptor beta chain is drawn from a study of lymphopenia after photon versus proton radiotherapy. In the case of this clone: The antigen remains undetermined.

V lost 0 bases, J lost 7 bases, and 5 bases stayed unmatched. The CDR3 covers 14 residues. CDR1 is SGDLS and CDR2 is YYNGEE in the germline V gene. Using immunoSEQ multiplex PCR, the repertoire was profiled, and TCRdb retains in-frame clones only, with some absent. The sample includes under 35,000 clones, about 91% of them seen just once. General study points: Post-nadir TCR diversity decline inversely tracked overall survival among those who died. Only patients who died were analyzed for survival; proton advantage is unproven. Relative stability marked proton patients; photon patients lost diversity and naive cells.

The chain joins TRBV9 to TRBJ1-2, with 8 bases identical to TRBD1. The input for sequencing was peripheral blood, taken from a patient treated with proton-based radiotherapy. The clonotype originates from a woman in her 70s with pancreatic cancer. Some clones in this sample may be carry-over from other donors' samples. CDR3 in DNA: TGTGCCAGCAGCGTAGCGCAGGGGGCGCCTGGCTACACCTTC. This sequence encodes CASSVAQGAPGYTF.